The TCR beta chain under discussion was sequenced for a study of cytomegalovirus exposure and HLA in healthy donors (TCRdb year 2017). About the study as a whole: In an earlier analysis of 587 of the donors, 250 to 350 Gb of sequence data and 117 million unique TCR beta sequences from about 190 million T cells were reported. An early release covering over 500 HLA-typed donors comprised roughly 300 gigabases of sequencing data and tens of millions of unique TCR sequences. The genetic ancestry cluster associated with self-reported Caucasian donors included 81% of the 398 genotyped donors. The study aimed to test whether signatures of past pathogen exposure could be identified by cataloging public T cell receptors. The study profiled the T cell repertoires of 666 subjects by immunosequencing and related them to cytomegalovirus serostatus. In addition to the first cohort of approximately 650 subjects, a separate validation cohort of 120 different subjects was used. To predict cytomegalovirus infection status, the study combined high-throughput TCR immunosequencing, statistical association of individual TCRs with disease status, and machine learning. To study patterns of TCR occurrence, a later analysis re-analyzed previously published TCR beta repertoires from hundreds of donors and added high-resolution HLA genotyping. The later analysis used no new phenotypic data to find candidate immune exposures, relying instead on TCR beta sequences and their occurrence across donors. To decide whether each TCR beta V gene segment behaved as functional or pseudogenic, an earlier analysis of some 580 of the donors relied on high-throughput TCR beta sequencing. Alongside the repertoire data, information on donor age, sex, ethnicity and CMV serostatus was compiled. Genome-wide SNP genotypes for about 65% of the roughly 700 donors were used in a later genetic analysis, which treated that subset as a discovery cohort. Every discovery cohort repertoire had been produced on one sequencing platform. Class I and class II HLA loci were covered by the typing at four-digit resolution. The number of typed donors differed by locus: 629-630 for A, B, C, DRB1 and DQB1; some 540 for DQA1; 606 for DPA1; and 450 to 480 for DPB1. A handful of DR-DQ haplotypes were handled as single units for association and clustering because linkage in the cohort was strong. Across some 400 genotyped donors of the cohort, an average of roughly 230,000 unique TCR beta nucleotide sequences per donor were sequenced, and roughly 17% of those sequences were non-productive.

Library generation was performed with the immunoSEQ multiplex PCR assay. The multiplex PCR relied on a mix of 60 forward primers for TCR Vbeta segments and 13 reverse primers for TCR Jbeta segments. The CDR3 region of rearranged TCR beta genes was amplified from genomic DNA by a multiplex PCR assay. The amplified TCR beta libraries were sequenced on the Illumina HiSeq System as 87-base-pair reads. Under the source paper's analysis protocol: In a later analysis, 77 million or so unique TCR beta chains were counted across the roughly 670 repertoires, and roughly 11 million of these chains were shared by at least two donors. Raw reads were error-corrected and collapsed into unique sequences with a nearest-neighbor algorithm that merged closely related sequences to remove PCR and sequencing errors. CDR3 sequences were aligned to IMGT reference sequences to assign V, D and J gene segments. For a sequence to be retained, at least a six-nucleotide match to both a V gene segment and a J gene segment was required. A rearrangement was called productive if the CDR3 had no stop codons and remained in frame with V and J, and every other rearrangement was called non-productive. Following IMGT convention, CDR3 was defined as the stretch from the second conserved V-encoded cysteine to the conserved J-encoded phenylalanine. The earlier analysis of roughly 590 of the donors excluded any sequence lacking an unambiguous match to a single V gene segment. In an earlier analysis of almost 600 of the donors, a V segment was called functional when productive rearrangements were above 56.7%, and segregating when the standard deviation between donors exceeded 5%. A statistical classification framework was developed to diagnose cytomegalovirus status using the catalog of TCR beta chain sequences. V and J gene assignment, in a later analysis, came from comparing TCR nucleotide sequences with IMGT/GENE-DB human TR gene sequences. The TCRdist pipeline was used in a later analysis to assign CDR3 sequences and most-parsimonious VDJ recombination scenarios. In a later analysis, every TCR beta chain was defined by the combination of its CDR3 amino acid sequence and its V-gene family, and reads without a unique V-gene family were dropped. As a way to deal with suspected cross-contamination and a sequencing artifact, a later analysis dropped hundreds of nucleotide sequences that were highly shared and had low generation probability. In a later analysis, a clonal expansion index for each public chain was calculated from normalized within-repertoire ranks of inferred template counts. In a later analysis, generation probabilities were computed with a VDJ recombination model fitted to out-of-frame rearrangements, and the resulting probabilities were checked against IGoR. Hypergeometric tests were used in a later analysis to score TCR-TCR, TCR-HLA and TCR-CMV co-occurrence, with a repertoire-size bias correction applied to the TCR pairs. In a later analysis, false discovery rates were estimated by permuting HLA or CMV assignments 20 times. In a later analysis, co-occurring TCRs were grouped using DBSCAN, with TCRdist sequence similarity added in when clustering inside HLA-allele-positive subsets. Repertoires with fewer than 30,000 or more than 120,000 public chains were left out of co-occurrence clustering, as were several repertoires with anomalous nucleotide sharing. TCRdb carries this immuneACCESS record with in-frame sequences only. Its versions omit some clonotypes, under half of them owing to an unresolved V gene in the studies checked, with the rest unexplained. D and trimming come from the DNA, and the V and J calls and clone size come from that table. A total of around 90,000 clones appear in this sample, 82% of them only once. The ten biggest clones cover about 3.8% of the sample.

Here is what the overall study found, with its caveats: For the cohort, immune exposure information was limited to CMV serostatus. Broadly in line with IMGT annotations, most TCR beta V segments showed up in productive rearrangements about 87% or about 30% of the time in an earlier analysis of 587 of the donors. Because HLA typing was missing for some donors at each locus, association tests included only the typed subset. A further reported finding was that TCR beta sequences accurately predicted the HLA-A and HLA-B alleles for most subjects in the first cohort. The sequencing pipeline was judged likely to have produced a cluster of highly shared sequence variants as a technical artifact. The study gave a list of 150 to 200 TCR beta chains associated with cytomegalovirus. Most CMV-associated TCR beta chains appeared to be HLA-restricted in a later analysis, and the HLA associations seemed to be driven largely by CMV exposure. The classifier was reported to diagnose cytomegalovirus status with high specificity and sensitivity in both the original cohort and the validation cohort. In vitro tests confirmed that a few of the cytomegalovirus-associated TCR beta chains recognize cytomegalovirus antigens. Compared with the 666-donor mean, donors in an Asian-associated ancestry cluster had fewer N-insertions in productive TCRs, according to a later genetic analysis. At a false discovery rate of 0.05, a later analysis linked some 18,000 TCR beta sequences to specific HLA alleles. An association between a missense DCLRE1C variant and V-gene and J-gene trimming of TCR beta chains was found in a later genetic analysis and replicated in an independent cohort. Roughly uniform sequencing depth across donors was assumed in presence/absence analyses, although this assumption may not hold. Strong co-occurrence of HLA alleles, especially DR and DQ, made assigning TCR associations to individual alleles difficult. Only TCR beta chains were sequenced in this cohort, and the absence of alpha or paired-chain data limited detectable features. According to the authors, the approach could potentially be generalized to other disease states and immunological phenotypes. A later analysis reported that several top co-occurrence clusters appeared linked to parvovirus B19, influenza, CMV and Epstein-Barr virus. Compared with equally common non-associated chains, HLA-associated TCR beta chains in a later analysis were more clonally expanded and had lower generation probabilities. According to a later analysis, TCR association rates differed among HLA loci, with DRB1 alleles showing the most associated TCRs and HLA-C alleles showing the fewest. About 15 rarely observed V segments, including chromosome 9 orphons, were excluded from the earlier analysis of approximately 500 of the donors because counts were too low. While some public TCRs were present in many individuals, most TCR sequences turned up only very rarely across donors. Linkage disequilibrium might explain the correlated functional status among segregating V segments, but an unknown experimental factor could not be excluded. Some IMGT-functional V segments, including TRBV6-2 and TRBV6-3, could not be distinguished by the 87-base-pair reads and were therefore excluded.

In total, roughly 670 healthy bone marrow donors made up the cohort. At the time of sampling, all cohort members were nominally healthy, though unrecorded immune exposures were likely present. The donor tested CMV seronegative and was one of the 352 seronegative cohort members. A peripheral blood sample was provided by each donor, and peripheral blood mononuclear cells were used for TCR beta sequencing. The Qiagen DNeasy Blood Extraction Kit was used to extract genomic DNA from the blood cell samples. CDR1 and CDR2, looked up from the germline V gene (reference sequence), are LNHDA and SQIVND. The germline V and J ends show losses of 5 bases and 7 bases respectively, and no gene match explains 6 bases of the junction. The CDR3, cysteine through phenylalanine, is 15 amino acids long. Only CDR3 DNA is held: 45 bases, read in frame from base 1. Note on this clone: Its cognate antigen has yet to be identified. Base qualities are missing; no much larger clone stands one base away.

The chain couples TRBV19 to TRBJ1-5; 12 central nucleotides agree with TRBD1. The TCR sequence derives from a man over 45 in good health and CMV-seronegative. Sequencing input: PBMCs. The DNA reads TGTGCCAGTAGTCGGGACAGGGGGCGCGAGCAGCCCCAGCATTTT. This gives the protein CASSRDRGREQPQHF.